This T cell receptor beta chain came from a study of cytomegalovirus exposure and HLA in healthy donors. Study-level findings and limits: In terms of immune exposure information, only CMV serostatus was available.

For this clone: The target antigen is unknown.

V was trimmed by 4 bases and J by 5 bases, leaving 11 bases between them. The V gene's germline CDR1 is KGHSH and CDR2 LQKENI. The CDR3 is made up of 13 amino acids. PCR used 60 Vbeta primers and 13 Jbeta primers. Generated by immunoSEQ multiplex PCR, the TCRdb table keeps only in-frame clones and is missing some. The sample includes more than 85,000 clones, roughly four fifths seen only once; the top ten take around 1.3%. The V gene is TRBV18, the J gene TRBJ2-5, with a possible D match to TRBD1 (5 bases). The sequenced sample was PBMCs. The clonotype was recovered from a man between 40 and 49 years old in good health and CMV-seronegative. Here the CDR3 DNA reads TGTGCCAGCTCACTCCTCAGGGTGGAGACCCAGTACTTC. It specifies CASSLLRVETQYF.